Each of the 27 T cell receptor beta chains below was sequenced from the same sample in a study of low-dose radiotherapy and immunotherapy resistance in tumors. Stated time point: before trial treatment. Primers used for first-strand cDNA, a TRAV- and TRBV-specific set, covered both alpha and beta chains. For amplifying TCRs, the PCR ran for around 20 cycles with Phusion, which was used together with a constant-region primer and the adapter on the V primers. TCRdb re-called the reads with MiXCR, one entry per CDR3 protein. The table has about 39,000 distinct CDR3 sequences, 31% seen once; the top ten hold 3.7%. The sample in question was PBMCs, obtained before treatment. The origin of the receptors is a male donor with gallbladder cancer.

This clonotype has ten or more counts. This chain connects TRBV3-1 to TRBJ2-5; 8 positions agree with TRBD1. The germline gives CDR1 LGHDT, CDR2 YNNKEL (reference sequence). The CDR3 contains 20 residues. After removal of 1 base from V and 2 bases from J, the junction contained 18 bases not matched to a gene. The DNA for the CDR3 is TGTGCCAGCAGCCAAGCCCACACGCCAAAGATCCGGACAGGGCAAGAGACCCAGTACTTC. Protein: CASSQAHTPKIRTGQETQYF.

This clonotype appeared many times. The CDR3 here is CASSQTQNYGYTF. The CDR3 DNA is TGTGCCAGCAGCCAAACACAAAACTATGGCTACACCTTC. The V call is TRBV14, the J call TRBJ1-2; D uncertain. The V gene's germline CDR1 is SGHDN and CDR2 FVKESK. The CDR3 spans 13 residues. V was pared by 2 bases and J by 2 bases, with 6 bases between.

The table lists this clonotype with many counts. This rearrangement joins TRBV12-3 or TRBV12-4 to TRBJ1-2; D gene unclear. V was shortened by 3 bases and J by 10 bases, with 9 bases between the two germline ends. The length of the CDR3 is 11 residues. Written as DNA, the CDR3 is TGTGCCAGCAGTTTCAGGTTTGCCTACACCTTC. Translation gives CASSFRFAYTF.

In this sample, this clonotype turned up a few times. This chain joins TRBV13 and TRBJ1-1, with a weak D call TRBD1 (6 bases). V lost 7 bases to trimming and J lost 0 bases, with 15 bases between them. Germline V gene sequence: CDR1 PRHDT, CDR2 FYEKMQ (reference sequence). The CDR3 covers 15 residues. Here the CDR3 reads CASTFIDRLNTEAFF. The CDR3 DNA follows: TGTGCCAGCACCTTTATCGACAGGTTGAACACTGAAGCTTTCTTT.

This clonotype was detected ten times or more. This chain joins TRBV20-1 and TRBJ2-5; 10 nucleotides match TRBD2. Germline V gene data show CDR1 as DFQATT and CDR2 as SNEGSKA (reference sequence). This CDR3 is built from 15 residues. J lost 2 bases, V lost 0 bases, and 3 bases had no gene match. CDR3 nucleotide sequence: TGCAGTGCTAGAGATCTAGCGGGGGTGCAAGAGACCCAGTACTTC. Translated: CSARDLAGVQETQYF.

Regarding this clonotype: One base separates it from a far larger clone, so it is likely a read error. This chain uses TRBV12-3 or TRBV12-4 with TRBJ2-1, with 8 bases lining up with TRBD2. The CDR3 is made up of 17 amino acids. The CDR3 DNA reads TGTGCCACCAGTGATTTGAGTTCGGGACTAGACCACAATGAGCAGTTCTTC. Amino acids: CATSDLSSGLDHNEQFF.

The V gene is TRBV18, the J gene TRBJ2-1, with D possibly matching TRBD1 (5 bases). This CDR3 contains 12 residues. Germline V gives CDR1 KGHSH, CDR2 LQKENI. Trimming left V 4 bases short and J 7 bases short, with 8 bases between. The CDR3 DNA follows: TGTGCCAGCTCACGCGACAGAAATGAGCAGTTCTTC. Translation gives CASSRDRNEQFF.

This clonotype was counted ten times or more. The chain employs TRBV7-2 and TRBJ2-5, with D possibly TRBD2 on 6 matching bases. Germline V lookup: CDR1 SGHTA, CDR2 FQGNSA. This CDR3 has 13 residues. V was trimmed by 5 bases and J by 9 bases, leaving 16 bases between them. Here the CDR3 DNA reads TGTGCCAGCAGCCTTCGAGGGCCGGGGGCCCAGTACTTC. Translation gives CASSLRGPGAQYF. Full variable domain (rest looked up from reference TRBV7-2 and TRBJ2-5): GAGVSQSPSNKVTEKGKDVELRCDPISGHTALYWYRQSLGQGLEFLIYFQGNSAPDKSGLPSDRFSAERTGGSVSTLTIQRTQQEDSAVYLCASSLRGPGAQYFGPGTRLLVL.

A remark on this clonotype: The junction departs from germline at one end; a sequencing error may be responsible. The chain combines TRBV4-1 with TRBJ1-1; possible D gene TRBD1, 5 bases. The CDR3 is made up of 14 amino acids. Per germline, CDR1 MGHRA and CDR2 YSYEKL. The CDR3 spells CASSQVLTDQEAFF. The CDR3 nucleotides read TGTGCCAGCAGCCAAGTCCTGACAGATCAGGAAGCTTTCTTT.

About this clonotype: With a far larger clone one base away, a read error is the likely cause. The gene calls are TRBV7-9 and TRBJ1-6, with TRBD1 as a possible D gene (5 bases). V was cut by 5 bases and J by 4 bases, with 12 bases left in between. The length of the CDR3 is 15 residues. Germline V gives CDR1 SEHNR, CDR2 FQNEAQ (reference sequence). The chain's CDR3 is CASSTQGKYNSPLHF. Written as DNA, the CDR3 is TGTGCCAGCAGCACCCAGGGAAAGTATAATTCACCCCTCCACTTT.

This clonotype was seen at least ten times. J is TRBJ2-2 and V is TRBV7-2, with D possibly matching TRBD2 (6 bases). The germline CDR1 and CDR2 sequences are SGHTA and FQGNSA. With 5 bases removed from V and 7 bases from J, the gap between germline ends came to 20 bases. This CDR3 has 16 residues. This chain's CDR3 is CASSRTGSRNSGELFF. The CDR3 DNA is TGTGCCAGCAGCCGAACCGGGAGCAGGAATAGCGGGGAGCTGTTTTTT.

This clonotype was seen ten or more times. V usage is TRBV7-2 and J usage is TRBJ2-1, with D unclear. Per the germline V gene, CDR1 is SGHTA and CDR2 is FQGNSA. The V end was cut by 3 bases, the J end by 8 bases, with 5 bases between. This CDR3 contains 11 residues. CDR3 DNA: TGTGCCAGCAGCTTTCTGGATGAGCAGTTCTTC. As protein: CASSFLDEQFF.

This rearrangement joins TRBV28 to TRBJ1-5; possibly TRBD1 for D (5 bases). This CDR3 region has 16 residues. Looked up from germline, CDR1 is MDHEN and CDR2 is SYDVKM. The V end was cut by 1 base, the J end by 6 bases, with 16 bases between. The DNA of the CDR3 is TGTGCCAGCAGTTTATTTGGTGGGGGTGCAGGTCAGCCCCAGCATTTT. It yields the protein CASSLFGGGAGQPQHF.

This clonotype was found many times. The J gene is TRBJ2-2, the V gene TRBV5-6; TRBD2 aligns across 7 bases. The CDR3 spans 15 residues. V was clipped by 2 bases and J by 2 bases; unmatched bases: 3. The germline V gene encodes CDR1 SGHDT and CDR2 YYEEEE. The CDR3 DNA sequence: TGTGCCAGCAGCTTAAGCGGGGTCAACACCGGGGAGCTGTTTTTT. Amino acid sequence: CASSLSGVNTGELFF.

The rearrangement joins TRBV3-1 to TRBJ1-1, with TRBD1 matching 9 bases. With V trimmed by 1 base and J by 3 bases, 6 bases remained unmatched. This CDR3 is built from 16 residues. CDR1 and CDR2 from the germline V gene are LGHDT and YNNKEL (reference sequence). DNA for the CDR3: TGTGCCAGCAGCCAAGGGACAGGGGTAGCGGACACTGAAGCTTTCTTT. Protein product: CASSQGTGVADTEAFF.

There are many counts of this clonotype. The gene calls are TRBV28 and TRBJ2-1; D uncertain. CDR1 MDHEN and CDR2 SYDVKM come from the germline V gene. The germline V and J ends were trimmed by 1 base and 3 bases, with 4 bases remaining between them. The CDR3 consists of 13 residues. CDR3 in amino acids: CASSLSNYNEQFF. CDR3 nucleotide sequence: TGTGCCAGCAGTTTATCCAACTACAATGAGCAGTTCTTC.

As to this clonotype: A far more abundant clone sits one base away, making this likely a read error. The genes are TRBV5-5 and TRBJ2-1; 7 nucleotides agree with TRBD2. Per germline, CDR1 SGHKS and CDR2 YYEKEE (reference sequence). This CDR3 region has 16 residues. V dropped 0 bases and J dropped 10; count of bases not matched to a gene: 13. CDR3 nucleotides: TGTGCCAGCAGCTTGGATAGGCTAGCGGAAGCCTACGAGCAGTTCTTC. This gives the protein CASSLDRLAEAYEQFF. Full variable domain (outside the CDR3, taken from reference TRBV5-5 and TRBJ2-1): DAGVTQSPTHLIKTRGQQVTLRCSPISGHKSVSWYQQVLGQGPQFIFQYYEKEERGRGNFPDRFSARQFPNYSSELNVNALLLGDSALYLCASSLDRLAEAYEQFFGPGTRLTVL.

This clonotype was seen repeatedly, ten times or more. The J gene is TRBJ1-4, the V gene TRBV29-1; D uncertain. Germline V gives CDR1 SQVTM, CDR2 ANQGSEA. V was pared by 5 bases and J by 0 bases, with 16 bases between. CDR3 length equals 16 residues. The CDR3 DNA is TGCAGCGTTTCCCGACTGCCCCTTGCAACTAATGAAAAACTGTTTTTT. It specifies CSVSRLPLATNEKLFF.

This clonotype was seen many times. The chain recombines TRBV27 with TRBJ2-1; no clear D gene. Looked up from germline, CDR1 is MNHEY and CDR2 is SMNVEV (reference sequence). The CDR3 loop spans 14 amino acids. Trimming shortened V by 2 bases and J by 1 base, and 6 bases separated the two germline ends. The CDR3, as DNA: TGTGCCAGCAGTTTAGGGTCTTCCTACAATGAGCAGTTCTTC. It codes for CASSLGSSYNEQFF.

The chain combines TRBV7-8 with TRBJ1-6; D is unclear. The CDR3 is 17 amino acids. V lost 1 base, J lost 3 bases, and 13 bases lay in between. CDR1 and CDR2 (germline): SGHVS, FQNEAQ. In DNA form, the CDR3 reads TGTGCCAGCAGCTTAGTTGCAACGAGCTTCTATAATTCACCCCTCCACTTT. This gives the protein CASSLVATSFYNSPLHF.

The sample holds many counts of this clonotype. This chain joins TRBV2 and TRBJ2-1, with TRBD1 matching over 7 bases. The CDR3 totals 17 residues. With V trimmed by 7 bases and J by 0 bases, 12 bases remained unmatched. CDR1 is SNHLY and CDR2 is FYNNEI in the germline V gene. As DNA, the CDR3 is TGTGCCAGCAATAGGGGGCCGATCCGGACCTCCTACAATGAGCAGTTCTTC. Translated: CASNRGPIRTSYNEQFF.

This clonotype is classed as medium-sized (0.01 to 0.1%). The chain has TRBV6-2 or TRBV6-3 and TRBJ2-1; TRBD1 matches at 7 bases. This CDR3 is 15 amino acids long. CDR1 and CDR2 from the germline V gene are MNHEY and SVGEGT. Trimming at V came to 6 bases and at J to 0 bases, leaving 5 bases not matched to a gene. The CDR3 nucleotides read TGTGCCAGCAGCCCACAGGGGAGCTCCTACAATGAGCAGTTCTTC. Its translation is CASSPQGSSYNEQFF.

This clonotype has just a few counts. This chain joins TRBV10-2 and TRBJ2-7; 7 bases fit TRBD2. V lost 7 bases, J lost 0 bases, and 6 bases stayed unmatched. The germline CDR1 and CDR2 sequences are WSHSY and SAAADI. The CDR3 loop spans 14 amino acids. CDR3 region: CASTLAMSSYEQYF. DNA of the CDR3: TGCGCCAGCACACTAGCGATGAGCTCCTACGAGCAGTACTTC.

This clonotype was found many times. V usage is TRBV6-1 and J usage is TRBJ2-5; D not resolved. The CDR3 consists of 14 residues. V lost 1 base to trimming and J lost 2 bases, with 8 bases between them. Per the germline V gene, CDR1 is MNHNS and CDR2 is SASEGT. The CDR3 sequence: CASSEGTLQETQYF. In DNA form, the CDR3 reads TGTGCCAGCAGTGAAGGCACGCTGCAAGAGACCCAGTACTTC.

This clonotype is medium-sized in the sample. V usage is TRBV28 and J usage is TRBJ2-7, with 12 nucleotides matching TRBD2. The CDR3 has 17 residues. Germline trimming cut 9 bases from V and 3 bases from J; bases unmatched to any gene: 15. The germline CDR1 and CDR2 sequences are MDHEN and SYDVKM. CDR3 DNA sequence: TGTGCCAGTCTACCTTGGCTGACTAGCGGGAGTAACTACGAGCAGTACTTC. Encoded protein: CASLPWLTSGSNYEQYF.

This clonotype occurred a few times. The rearrangement links TRBV5-1 to TRBJ2-3; maybe TRBD2 (5 bases). The germline V gene encodes CDR1 SGHRS and CDR2 YFSETQ. The V and J ends lost 3 bases and 7 bases respectively, with 9 bases between them. This CDR3 region has 12 residues. CDR3 in amino acids: CASSSTRYTQYF. The CDR3 nucleotides are TGCGCCAGCAGCTCTACTAGGTATACGCAGTATTTT.

The table lists this clonotype with a count of one. The chain employs TRBV7-6 and TRBJ2-5; possibly TRBD2 for D (6 bases). Deletions cut 5 bases from V and 4 bases from J, with 17 bases between. CDR3 length equals 15 residues. The V gene's germline CDR1 is SGHVS and CDR2 FNYEAQ. In DNA, the CDR3 is TGTGCCAGCAGCCTGGAGCGGGTCCGGGGAGAGACCCAGTACTTC. Protein sequence: CASSLERVRGETQYF.